This T cell receptor beta chain comes out of a study of regulatory T cells in long-lasting Graves disease. Study findings and constraints: The study found persistent patients shared more public clonotypes (approximately 2,700) than new patients (around 1,000).

In regard to this clonotype: Its antigen is still unknown.

This CDR3 contains 17 residues. Germline lookup yields CDR1 SGHAT and CDR2 FQNNGV. V shed 1 base, J shed 4 bases, and the junction held 12 bases outside the gene matches. In building TCR beta libraries, iRepertoire HTBI primers were used together with Arm-PCR of CDR3 regions. One entry per CDR3 protein, called by TCRdb with MiXCR from the multiplex PCR reads. Of about 460,000 distinct CDR3 sequences listed, 22% are singletons. As for time point: persistent/refractory GD, antithyroid drugs over 5 years with positive TRAb. From PBMCs, RNA was extracted and then used to make the TCR library. The rearrangement uses TRBV11-2 and TRBJ1-1, with 7 bases identical to TRBD1. The sequenced sample was peripheral blood mononuclear cells (PBMCs), obtained when the disease was refractory, from a patient treated with antithyroid drugs. The TCR sequence derives from a female donor with Graves disease. The CDR3: CASSLGKATGAGTEAFF. The CDR3 DNA follows: TGTGCCAGCAGCTTAGGAAAGGCAACAGGGGCCGGCACTGAAGCTTTCTTT.